This record concerns one TCR beta chain sequence. This entry belongs to a study of blood T cell repertoires in COVID-19. Study in general: Sites across the United States, Italy and Spain contributed samples from acute and convalescent COVID-19. Sources were T cells, B-cell-depleted T cells, or PBMCs; the material itself was cDNA or gDNA.

Per the original data handling: Quantification of nucleated cells was approximated via reference gene primer amplification. Produced via immunoSEQ multiplex PCR; TCRdb's table is partial and in-frame only. V and J calls and clone size are those listed in that table; D and trimming were worked out from the DNA. Found here are about 300,000 clones, roughly 88% of them singletons; the top ten hold approximately 7.2%. V lost 2 bases and J lost 3, with 14 bases in between. Germline CDR1 and CDR2: SGHDN and FVKESK. The CDR3 spans 17 residues. Sequencing was performed on peripheral blood. The clonotype comes from a woman in her 30s who had recovered from COVID-19. This chain connects TRBV14 to TRBJ1-6; D not resolved. This chain's CDR3 is CASSQRAHSGYNSPLHF. The CDR3 bases are TGTGCCAGCAGCCAACGCGCTCATTCGGGCTATAATTCACCCCTCCACTTT.